The rows below give T cell receptor beta chains drawn from one sample of a study of blood T cell repertoires in COVID-19. Method: immunoSEQ multiplex PCR; TCRdb's copy keeps in-frame clones and lacks some. The sample carries approximately 390,000 clones, over 75% recorded once. Specimen: PBMCs or T cells enriched from blood (not recorded which). All receptors derive from a woman aged 40 to 50 with acute COVID-19. The CDR3 runs from the conserved cysteine through the conserved F or W. The D gene is left open where the match is weak. Rows give clone size only sometimes, using once, few, many, or a class for an expanded clone.

D gene	V gene	clone size	J gene	CDR3 DNA	CDR3 protein
-	TRBV19	-	TRBJ1-1	TGTGCCAGTACCCGCGCCGGGTCAACCGCTGAAGCTTTCTTT	CASTRAGSTAEAFF
TRBD1	TRBV5-4	-	TRBJ1-1	TGTGCCAGCAGCGCCGACAGGGTTGGGGACACTGAAGCTTTCTTT	CASSADRVGDTEAFF
-	TRBV5-1	-	TRBJ2-1	TGCGCCAGCAGCGGCCGCGGGGCTGCCGACGAGCAGTTCTTC	CASSGRGAADEQFF
TRBD2	TRBV2	-	TRBJ2-1	TGTGCCAGCAGTGCCGGCGGGGGGGCGGGAAATGAGCAGTTCTTC	CASSAGGGAGNEQFF
-	TRBV9	-	TRBJ1-3	TGTGCCAGCAGCGCCACTGGAAACACCATATATTTT	CASSATGNTIYF
TRBD1	TRBV29-1	-	TRBJ2-2	TGCAGCGTTGTGTACAGGGGGGTTAGCGGGGAGCTGTTTTTT	CSVVYRGVSGELFF
-	TRBV5-1	-	TRBJ2-7	TGCGCCAGCAGCTTTATAGGACAGAACGAGCAGTACTTC	CASSFIGQNEQYF
TRBD2	TRBV7-2	-	TRBJ2-5	TGTGCCAGCAGCCCGAGCCCGGGACTAGCGGGAGAGACCCAGTACTTC	CASSPSPGLAGETQYF
-	TRBV7-6	-	TRBJ2-6	TGTGCCAGCAGCTCACAGGGCATAAGATCTGGGGCCAACGTCCTGACTTTC	CASSSQGIRSGANVLTF
-	TRBV6-1	once	TRBJ1-2	TGTGCCAGCAGTGAAGGGGTAGGGGGCTATGGCTACACCTTC	CASSEGVGGYGYTF
-	TRBV19	-	TRBJ1-1	TGTGCCAGTAGTATAGGCAGAGGGACTGAAGCTTTCTTT	CASSIGRGTEAFF
-	TRBV4-1	-	TRBJ2-7	TGCGCCAGCAGCCAAGACTTAATTAAGCGGGACAGGAGCTACGAGCAGTACTTC	CASSQDLIKRDRSYEQYF
TRBD2	TRBV18	-	TRBJ2-5	TGTGCCAGCTCACCACTCCCTAGCGGTATCCAAGAGACCCAGTACTTC	CASSPLPSGIQETQYF
-	TRBV18	-	TRBJ1-5	TGTGCCAGCTCACCTTCCGACAGGCCTAGCAATCAGCCCCAGCATTTT	CASSPSDRPSNQPQHF
-	TRBV30	-	TRBJ1-2	TGTGCCTGGAGGCGGGGGGTACCTTATGGCTACACCTTC	CAWRRGVPYGYTF
-	TRBV15	once	TRBJ2-2	TGTGCCACCAGCAGAGATAAGCGGATCGGGGAGCTGTTTTTT	CATSRDKRIGELFF
-	TRBV27	-	TRBJ1-2	TGTGCCAGCAGTCCCGAGCAGGGGCGAGGCTACACCTTC	CASSPEQGRGYTF
-	TRBV11-2	-	TRBJ2-6	TGTGCCAGCAGCCGGAGCTCTGGGGCCAACGTCCTGACTTTC	CASSRSSGANVLTF
TRBD1	TRBV5-1	-	TRBJ1-3	TGCGCCAGCAGCCCTGGACAGGGGGTGTACACCATATATTTT	CASSPGQGVYTIYF
-	TRBV10-3	-	TRBJ1-6	TGTGCCATCAGTGTATCAGTCTATAATTCACCCCTCCACTTT	CAISVSVYNSPLHF
-	TRBV4-1	-	TRBJ2-2	TGCGCCAGCAGCCAAGTCGGTAGATTCGGACACTCGAACACCGGGGAGCTGTTTTTT	CASSQVGRFGHSNTGELFF
TRBD1	TRBV30	-	TRBJ1-5	TGTGCCTGGAGTCGGACAGGGTTCAATCAGCCCCAGCATTTT	CAWSRTGFNQPQHF
TRBD1	TRBV5-1	-	TRBJ2-5	TGCGCCAGCAGACTGGGACAGGGGGAAAGAGAGACCCAGTACTTC	CASRLGQGERETQYF
TRBD2	TRBV6-5	-	TRBJ2-7	TGTGCCAGCAGGCAGAAACTAGCGGGCGTTCTCAAGCAGTACTTC	CASRQKLAGVLKQYF
-	TRBV30	-	TRBJ1-2	TGTGCCTGGAGTGAAGCGGGGACATATGGCTACACCTTC	CAWSEAGTYGYTF
-	TRBV27	-	TRBJ2-2	TGTGCCAGCAATCGACAGGCGAGAGAGAACACCGGGGAGCTGTTTTTT	CASNRQARENTGELFF
-	TRBV12-3/TRBV12-4	once	TRBJ1-2	TGTGCCAGCAGTAAAGGGGTTAACTATGGCTACACCTTC	CASSKGVNYGYTF
TRBD1	TRBV18	-	TRBJ1-4	TGTGCCAGCTCGACAGGGGGCCGCATTGAAAAACTGTTTTTT	CASSTGGRIEKLFF
TRBD1	TRBV15	-	TRBJ1-2	TGTGCCACCAGCAGAGAAACCTTCTTAGGGGGCGCCGGCTACACCTTC	CATSRETFLGGAGYTF
-	TRBV5-4	-	TRBJ2-5	TGTGCCAGCAGCTTGTATGTAGGGGACCAAGAGACCCAGTACTTC	CASSLYVGDQETQYF
-	TRBV25-1	-	TRBJ1-6	TGTGCCAGCAGCAGGGGCGAAAATTCACCCCTCCACTTT	CASSRGENSPLHF